The T cell receptor (beta chain) described here comes from a study of shared clonotypes between healthy human individuals. Across the study: The plates for each donor numbered three CD4 naive, three CD4 memory, two CD8 naive and one CD8 memory.

Germline lookup yields CDR1 KGHSH and CDR2 LQKENI. CDR3 size: 17 residues. Genomic DNA of every subset was divided equally among multiple immunoSEQ plates. Clones were read by immunoSEQ multiplex PCR, and TCRdb kept only the in-frame ones, dropping some. The repertoire holds some 1,600,000 clones, with 95% to 99% as singletons. Study-wide points: Naive subsets, compared against memory subsets, generally had larger estimated richness values.

Worth noting for this clone: Its antigen is unidentified. Compared with germline, one end of the junction differs, possibly owing to a read error.

The authors divided CD4+ cells into CD45RA+ naive and CD45RA-negative memory subsets. Sequenced material: naive CD4+ T cells sorted from blood. The subset was: CD45RA+ positively selected. This sequence originates from a man between 25 and 39 years old in good health. The chain couples TRBV18 to TRBJ2-2, with 8 bases that match TRBD1. CDR3: CASSPPQGDRNTGELFF. Written as DNA, the CDR3 is TGTGCCAGCTCCCCACCACAGGGGGATCGGAACACCGGGGAGCTGTTTTTT.